This is a list of T cell receptor beta chains from one sample in a study of blood T cells in healthy people across ages. A single record per CDR3 protein comes from TCRdb applying MiXCR to the 5' RACE reads. The sample lists roughly 2 million distinct CDR3 sequences, roughly 52% occurring once. Sequenced: blood. The origin of the receptors is a woman between 35 and 50 years old in good health. Both conserved end residues are part of each CDR3. The D gene is left open where the match is weak. Rows give clone size only sometimes, using once, few, many, or a class for an expanded clone.

>TRBD2|TRBJ2-7|.|TRBV4-1
TGCGCCAGCATCCCAGCAGGGACTAGCGGCTACGAGCAGTACTTC
CASIPAGTSGYEQYF
>.|TRBJ2-7|few|TRBV10-3
TGTGCCATCAGTAGGGGGGGCGAGTCCTACGAGCAGTACTTC
CAISRGGESYEQYF
>.|TRBJ2-1|.|TRBV7-2
TGTGCCAGCAGCTTAGGGCTGGTGGGCTGGCGGAATGAGCAGTTCTTC
CASSLGLVGWRNEQFF
>TRBD2|TRBJ2-7|.|TRBV2
TGTGCCAGCAGGGGAAGGACGGGGGGGCTCAATGAGCAGTACTTC
CASRGRTGGLNEQYF
>.|TRBJ1-1|.|TRBV6-2/TRBV6-3
TGTGCCAGCAGTTACGCGGCGGGGGGCGCTGAAGCTTTCTTT
CASSYAAGGAEAFF
>TRBD2|TRBJ2-1|.|TRBV6-2/TRBV6-3
TGTGCCAGCAGTTACTCTTCTGGCGGGAGATTGAATGAGCAGTTCTTC
CASSYSSGGRLNEQFF
>.|TRBJ2-7|.|TRBV6-5
TGTGCCAGCAGTCTAATAGGAATCCGGCCCTACGAGCAGTACTTC
CASSLIGIRPYEQYF
>TRBD2|TRBJ2-3|.|TRBV12-3/TRBV12-4
TGTGCCAGCAGTCAAAGCGGGGGCGCAGATACGCAGTATTTT
CASSQSGGADTQYF
>.|TRBJ2-5|few|TRBV29-1
TGCAGCGGGAAGGGGGTTCGGGAGACCCAGTACTTC
CSGKGVRETQYF
>TRBD2|TRBJ2-5|few|TRBV20-1
TGCAGTGCTCGGCGGGGGATCCAAGAGACCCAGTACTTC
CSARRGIQETQYF
>TRBD2|TRBJ2-7|.|TRBV29-1
TGCAGCGTCAGGACTAGTTGGGGACTCCACGAGCAGTACTTC
CSVRTSWGLHEQYF
>.|TRBJ1-1|.|TRBV20-1
TGCAGTGCTAGAGGACTCCCAGGGGTGAACACTGAAGCTTTCTTT
CSARGLPGVNTEAFF
>.|TRBJ1-5|.|TRBV20-1
TGCAGTGCTAGGGACAGACCCTTTTCGGAACAGCCCCAGCATTTT
CSARDRPFSEQPQHF
>.|TRBJ2-3|.|TRBV5-1
TGCGCCAGCAGCCGCGACGGGGCGGATACGCAGTATTTT
CASSRDGADTQYF
>.|TRBJ2-5|.|TRBV15
TGTGCCACATCTCCGGGACCTAGGGTGGGAGAGACCCAGTACTTC
CATSPGPRVGETQYF
>TRBD1|TRBJ2-1|.|TRBV9
TGTGCCAGCAGCGCTGGACAGGGGCTCTACAATGAGCAGTTCTTC
CASSAGQGLYNEQFF
>TRBD1|TRBJ2-7|few|TRBV25-1
TGTGCCAGCAGTGAGTCGACAGGGATCTACGAGCAGTACTTC
CASSESTGIYEQYF
>.|TRBJ1-6|.|TRBV10-3
TGTGCCATCAGTGAGGCCCCAGGGAGCTCACCCCTCCACTTT
CAISEAPGSSPLHF
>.|TRBJ2-7|few|TRBV9
TGTGCCAGCAGCGTAGCGTCAGGCGGCTCCTACGAGCAGTACTTC
CASSVASGGSYEQYF
>.|TRBJ2-5|.|TRBV15
TGTGCCACCAGCAGAGTCGGCAGAGGGACAAGAGAGACCCAGTACTTC
CATSRVGRGTRETQYF